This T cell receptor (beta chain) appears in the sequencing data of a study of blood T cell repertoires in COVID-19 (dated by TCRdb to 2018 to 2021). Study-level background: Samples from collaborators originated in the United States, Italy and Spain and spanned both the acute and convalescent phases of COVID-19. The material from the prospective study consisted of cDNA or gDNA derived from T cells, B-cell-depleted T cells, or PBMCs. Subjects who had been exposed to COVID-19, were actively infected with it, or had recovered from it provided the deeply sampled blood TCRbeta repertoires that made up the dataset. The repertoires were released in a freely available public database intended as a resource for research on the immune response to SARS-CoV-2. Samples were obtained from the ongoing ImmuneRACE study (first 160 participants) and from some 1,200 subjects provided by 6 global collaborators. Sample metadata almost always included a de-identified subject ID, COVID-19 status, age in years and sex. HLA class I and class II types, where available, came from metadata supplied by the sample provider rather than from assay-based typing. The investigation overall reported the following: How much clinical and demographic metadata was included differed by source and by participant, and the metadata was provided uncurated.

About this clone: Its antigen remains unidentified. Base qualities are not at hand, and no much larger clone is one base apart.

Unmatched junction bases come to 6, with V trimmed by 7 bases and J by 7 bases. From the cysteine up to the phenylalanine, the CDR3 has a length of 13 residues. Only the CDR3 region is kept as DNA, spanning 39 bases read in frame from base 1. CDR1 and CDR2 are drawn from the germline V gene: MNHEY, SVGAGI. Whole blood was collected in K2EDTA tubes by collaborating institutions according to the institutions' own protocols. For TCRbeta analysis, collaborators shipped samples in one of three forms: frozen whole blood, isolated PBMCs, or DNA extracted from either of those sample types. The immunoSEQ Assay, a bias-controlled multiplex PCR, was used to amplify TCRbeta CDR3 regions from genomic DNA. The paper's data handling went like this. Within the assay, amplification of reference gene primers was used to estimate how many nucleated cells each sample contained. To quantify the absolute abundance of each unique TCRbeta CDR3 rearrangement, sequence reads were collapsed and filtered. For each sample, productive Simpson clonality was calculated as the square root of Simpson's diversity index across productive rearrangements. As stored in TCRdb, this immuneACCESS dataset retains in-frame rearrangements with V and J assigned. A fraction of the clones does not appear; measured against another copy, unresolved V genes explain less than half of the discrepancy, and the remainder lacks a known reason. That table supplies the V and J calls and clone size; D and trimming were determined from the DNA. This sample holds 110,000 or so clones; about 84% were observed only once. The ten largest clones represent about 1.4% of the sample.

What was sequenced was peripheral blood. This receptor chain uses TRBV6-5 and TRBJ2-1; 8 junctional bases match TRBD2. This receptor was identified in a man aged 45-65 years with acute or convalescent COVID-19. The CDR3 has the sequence CASTGGAENEQFF. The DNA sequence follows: TGTGCCAGCACGGGAGGGGCCGAGAATGAGCAGTTCTTC.